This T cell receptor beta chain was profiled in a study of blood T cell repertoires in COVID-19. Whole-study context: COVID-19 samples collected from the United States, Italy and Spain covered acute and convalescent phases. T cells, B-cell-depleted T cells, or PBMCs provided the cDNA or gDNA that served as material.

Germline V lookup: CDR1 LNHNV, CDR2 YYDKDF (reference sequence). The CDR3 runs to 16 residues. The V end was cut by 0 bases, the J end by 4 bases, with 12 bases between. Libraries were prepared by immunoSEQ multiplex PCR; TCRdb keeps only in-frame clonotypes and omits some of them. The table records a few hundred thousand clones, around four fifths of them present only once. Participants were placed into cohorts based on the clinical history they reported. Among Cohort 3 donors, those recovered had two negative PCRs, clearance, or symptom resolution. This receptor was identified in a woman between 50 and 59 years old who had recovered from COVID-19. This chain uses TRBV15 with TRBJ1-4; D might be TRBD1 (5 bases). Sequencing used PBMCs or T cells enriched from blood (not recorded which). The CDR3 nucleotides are TGTGCCACCAGCAGAGATCTGGAGGGGCATAATGAAAAACTGTTTTTT. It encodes CATSRDLEGHNEKLFF.